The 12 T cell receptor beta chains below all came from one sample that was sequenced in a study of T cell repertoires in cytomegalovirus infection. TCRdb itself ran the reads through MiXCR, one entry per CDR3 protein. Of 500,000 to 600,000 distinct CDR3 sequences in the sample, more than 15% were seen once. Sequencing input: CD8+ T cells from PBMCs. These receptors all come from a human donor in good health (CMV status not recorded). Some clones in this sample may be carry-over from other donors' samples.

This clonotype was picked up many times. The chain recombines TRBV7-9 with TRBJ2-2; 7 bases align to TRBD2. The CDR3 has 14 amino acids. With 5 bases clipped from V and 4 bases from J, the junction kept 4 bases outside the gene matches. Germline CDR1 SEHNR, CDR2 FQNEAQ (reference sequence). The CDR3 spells CASSPGLGTGELFF. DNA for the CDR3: TGTGCCAGCAGCCCAGGACTAGGCACCGGGGAGCTGTTTTTT.

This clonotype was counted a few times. CDR3 in amino acids: CASTKDGYSGNTIYF. DNA of the CDR3: TGTGCCAGCACCAAGGACGGCTACTCTGGAAACACCATATATTTT. This chain links TRBV6-5 with TRBJ1-3; no firm D call. V was pared by 7 bases and J by 0 bases, with 13 bases between. The CDR3 runs to 15 residues. Germline values: CDR1 MNHEY, CDR2 SVGAGI.

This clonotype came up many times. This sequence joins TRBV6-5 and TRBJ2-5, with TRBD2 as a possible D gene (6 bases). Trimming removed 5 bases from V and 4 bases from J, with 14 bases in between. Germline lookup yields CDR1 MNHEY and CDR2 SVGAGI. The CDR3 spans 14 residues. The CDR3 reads CASSLDYLVETQYF. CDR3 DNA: TGTGCCAGCAGTCTGGACTACTTGGTAGAGACCCAGTACTTC.

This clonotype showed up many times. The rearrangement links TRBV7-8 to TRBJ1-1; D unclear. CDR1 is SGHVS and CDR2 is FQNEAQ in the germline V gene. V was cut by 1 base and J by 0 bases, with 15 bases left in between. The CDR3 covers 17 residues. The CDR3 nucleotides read TGTGCCAGCAGCTTAGGGCTTTTTGGGGTCTTGAACACTGAAGCTTTCTTT. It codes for CASSLGLFGVLNTEAFF.

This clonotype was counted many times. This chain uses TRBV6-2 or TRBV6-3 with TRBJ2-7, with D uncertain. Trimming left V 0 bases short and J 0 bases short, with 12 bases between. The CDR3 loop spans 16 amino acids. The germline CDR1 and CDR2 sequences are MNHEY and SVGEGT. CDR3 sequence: CASSYSLGRASYEQYF. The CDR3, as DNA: TGTGCCAGCAGTTACTCGTTGGGTAGGGCCTCCTACGAGCAGTACTTC.

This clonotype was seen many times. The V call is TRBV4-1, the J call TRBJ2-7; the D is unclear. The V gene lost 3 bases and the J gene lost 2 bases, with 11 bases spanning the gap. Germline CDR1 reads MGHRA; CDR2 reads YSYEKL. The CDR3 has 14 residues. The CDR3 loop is CASSQDLQTYEQYF. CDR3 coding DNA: TGCGCCAGCAGCCAGGATTTACAGACCTACGAGCAGTACTTC.

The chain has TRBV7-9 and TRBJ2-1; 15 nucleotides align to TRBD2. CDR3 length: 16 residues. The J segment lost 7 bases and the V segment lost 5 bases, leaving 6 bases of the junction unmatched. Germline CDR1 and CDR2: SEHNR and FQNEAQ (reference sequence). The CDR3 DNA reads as TGTGCCAGCAGCGCTCCGGGACTAGCGGGGGGAAATGAGCAGTTCTTC. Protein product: CASSAPGLAGGNEQFF.

CDR3 in amino acids: CSALNRGLEKLFF. As DNA, the CDR3 is TGCAGTGCTTTGAACAGGGGGCTTGAAAAACTGTTTTTT. The genes are TRBV20-1 and TRBJ1-4; 9 nucleotides align to TRBD1. J gave up 7 bases and V 5 bases, and 5 bases lay outside the gene matches. The CDR3 runs to 13 residues. In germline, CDR1 is DFQATT, CDR2 SNEGSKA (reference sequence).

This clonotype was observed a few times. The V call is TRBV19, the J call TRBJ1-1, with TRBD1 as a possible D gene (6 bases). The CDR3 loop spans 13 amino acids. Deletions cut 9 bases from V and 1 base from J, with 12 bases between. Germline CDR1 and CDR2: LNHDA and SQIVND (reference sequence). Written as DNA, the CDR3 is TGTGCCAGCAAAGTGGGGGCGAACACTGAAGCTTTCTTT. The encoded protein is CASKVGANTEAFF.

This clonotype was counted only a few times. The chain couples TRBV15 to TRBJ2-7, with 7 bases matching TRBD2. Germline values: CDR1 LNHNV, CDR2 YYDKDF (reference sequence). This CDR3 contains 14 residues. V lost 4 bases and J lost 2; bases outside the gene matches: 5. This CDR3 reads CATSIIAGTYEQYF. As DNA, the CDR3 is TGTGCCACCAGCATAATAGCGGGTACCTACGAGCAGTACTTC.

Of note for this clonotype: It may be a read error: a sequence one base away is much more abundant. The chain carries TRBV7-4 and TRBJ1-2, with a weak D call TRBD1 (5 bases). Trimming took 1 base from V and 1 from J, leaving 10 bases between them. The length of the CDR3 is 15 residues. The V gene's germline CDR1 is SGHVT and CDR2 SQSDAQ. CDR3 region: CASSLGGKLNYGYTF. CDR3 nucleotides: TGTGCCAGCAGCTTAGGGGGGAAACTTAACTATGGCTACACCTTC.

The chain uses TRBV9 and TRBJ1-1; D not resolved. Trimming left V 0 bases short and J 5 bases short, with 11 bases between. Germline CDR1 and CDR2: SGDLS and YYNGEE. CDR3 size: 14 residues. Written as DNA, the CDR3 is TGTGCCAGCAGCGTAGACTCCAAAGGGACTGAAGCTTTCTTT. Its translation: CASSVDSKGTEAFF.